This T cell receptor (beta chain) comes out of a study of preoperative IRX-2 immunotherapy in early breast cancer. In germline, CDR1 is LNHDA, CDR2 SQIVND (reference sequence). With V trimmed by 8 bases and J by 0 bases, 12 bases remained unmatched. CDR3 size: 18 residues. Treatment in this sample: preoperative locoregional IRX-2 cytokine immunotherapy. Samples came from a phase Ib trial of preoperative locoregional IRX-2 cytokine immunotherapy. Clones were sequenced by immunoSEQ multiplex PCR, and TCRdb holds only the in-frame ones, with some missing. The table has 1,100 or so clones, roughly 77% seen once; the top ten hold roughly 11%.

The V call is TRBV19, the J call TRBJ1-6, with 8 bases that match TRBD1. The source material was normal tissue next to the tumor, sampled from a patient treated with IRX-2 immunotherapy. This sequence was found in a human donor with breast cancer. In DNA form, the CDR3 reads TGTGCCAGTCGAGGACAGGGCATTTGGGGCTCCTATAATTCACCCCTCCACTTT. Residues: CASRGQGIWGSYNSPLHF.